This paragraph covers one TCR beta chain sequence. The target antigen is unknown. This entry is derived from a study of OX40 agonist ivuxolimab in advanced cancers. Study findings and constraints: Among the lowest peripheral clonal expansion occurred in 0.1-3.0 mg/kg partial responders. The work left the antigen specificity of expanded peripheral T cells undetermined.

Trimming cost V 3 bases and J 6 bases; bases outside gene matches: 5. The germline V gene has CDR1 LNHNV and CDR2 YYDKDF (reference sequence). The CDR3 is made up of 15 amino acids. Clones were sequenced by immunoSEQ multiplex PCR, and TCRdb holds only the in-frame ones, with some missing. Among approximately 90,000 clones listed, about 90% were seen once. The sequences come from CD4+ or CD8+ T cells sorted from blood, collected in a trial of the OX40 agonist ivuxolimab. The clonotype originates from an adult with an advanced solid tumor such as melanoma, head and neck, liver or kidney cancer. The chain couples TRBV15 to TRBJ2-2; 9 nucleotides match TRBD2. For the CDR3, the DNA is TGTGCCACCAGCAGGAGGCGGGAGGGTGCCGGGGAGCTGTTTTTT. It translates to CATSRRREGAGELFF.